This is a list of T cell receptor beta chains from one sample in a study of PD-L1 blockade in urothelial cancer. The protocol was immunoSEQ multiplex PCR, while the TCRdb copy is restricted to in-frame clones and leaves out a portion. Here the sample spans 15,000 to 20,000 clones, approximately 82% being singletons. Sequences were derived from PBMCs, sampled around atezolizumab (anti-PD-L1) treatment. These receptors came from a man between 50 and 59 years old with urothelial cancer. Each CDR3 is given with its conserved first and last residue. D genes are given only for firm matches.

v_gene: TRBV9
j_gene: TRBJ2-4
d_gene: -
CDR3aa: CASSVVRGDIQYF

v_gene: TRBV27
j_gene: TRBJ1-4
d_gene: -
CDR3aa: CASSFAGGNNEKLFF

v_gene: TRBV25-1
j_gene: TRBJ2-3
d_gene: TRBD2
CDR3aa: CASNPGAGGNTDTQYF

v_gene: TRBV28
j_gene: TRBJ1-2
d_gene: -
CDR3aa: CASTSFEQGRVRTHTF

v_gene: TRBV7-9
j_gene: TRBJ1-3
d_gene: -
CDR3aa: CASSLSSSGNTIYF

v_gene: TRBV7-9
j_gene: TRBJ2-1
d_gene: TRBD2
CDR3aa: CASSLASGGAGEQFF

v_gene: TRBV29-1
j_gene: TRBJ2-5
d_gene: -
CDR3aa: CSVVGGIQETQYF

v_gene: TRBV5-1
j_gene: TRBJ1-1
d_gene: -
CDR3aa: CASSLDSGMEAFF

v_gene: TRBV5-1
j_gene: TRBJ2-2
d_gene: TRBD1
CDR3aa: CASNYQGQVANTGELFF

v_gene: TRBV4-1
j_gene: TRBJ1-2
d_gene: -
CDR3aa: CASSQVVTAEQSGYTF

v_gene: TRBV7-3
j_gene: TRBJ2-1
d_gene: TRBD2
CDR3aa: CASSLKGTSGYNEQFF

v_gene: TRBV6-6
j_gene: TRBJ2-3
d_gene: TRBD2
CDR3aa: CASSYSRGGFTDTQYF

v_gene: TRBV11-2
j_gene: TRBJ2-2
d_gene: -
CDR3aa: CASSPPLRSNTGELFF

v_gene: TRBV4-1
j_gene: TRBJ2-1
d_gene: -
CDR3aa: CASSQALGQFNEQFF

v_gene: TRBV5-8
j_gene: TRBJ2-1
d_gene: -
CDR3aa: CASSLQGSDEQFF

v_gene: TRBV27
j_gene: TRBJ2-5
d_gene: -
CDR3aa: CASSLSRGAETQYF

v_gene: TRBV5-8
j_gene: TRBJ2-1
d_gene: TRBD2
CDR3aa: CASSLYSGRAGEQFF

v_gene: TRBV2
j_gene: TRBJ1-3
d_gene: TRBD1
CDR3aa: CASSSSRDRGGNTIYF

v_gene: TRBV30
j_gene: TRBJ2-1
d_gene: TRBD2
CDR3aa: CAWTSGGLGNEQFF

v_gene: TRBV7-8
j_gene: TRBJ2-7
d_gene: -
CDR3aa: CASSLAMRGEQYF

v_gene: TRBV10-3
j_gene: TRBJ1-2
d_gene: TRBD1
CDR3aa: CAISARGRTSYGYTF

v_gene: TRBV7-8
j_gene: TRBJ1-1
d_gene: -
CDR3aa: CASSLADRNTEAFF

v_gene: TRBV2
j_gene: TRBJ1-1
d_gene: -
CDR3aa: CARLRENSEAFF

v_gene: TRBV13
j_gene: TRBJ2-3
d_gene: -
CDR3aa: CASRREADTQYF